Each of the 19 T cell receptor beta chains below was sequenced from the same sample in a study of PD-1 blockade in classical Hodgkin lymphoma. Each and every patient relapsed after autologous stem cell transplantation, and patients got differing brentuximab vedotin exposure. Assay used: immunoSEQ multiplex PCR; TCRdb lists only in-frame clones, some missing. The table lists over 50,000 clones, over 75% of them singletons. The source material was peripheral blood mononuclear cells (PBMCs), sampled at baseline. Source of these receptors: a human donor with classical Hodgkin lymphoma.

A note on this clone: At the DNA level, this CDR3 is encoded by other sequences in the same sample as well. The chain combines TRBV30 with TRBJ1-5, with 7 bases lining up with TRBD1. CDR3 length equals 14 residues. Trimming at V came to 3 bases and at J to 4 bases, leaving 6 bases not matched to a gene. Per the germline V gene, CDR1 is GTSNPN and CDR2 is SVGIG (reference sequence). Here the CDR3 reads CAWSGNRGNQPQHF. The CDR3 nucleotides are TGTGCCTGGAGCGGGAACAGGGGAAATCAGCCCCAGCATTTT.

The V call is TRBV10-2, the J call TRBJ2-1, with D maybe TRBD2 (5 bases). The V gene's germline CDR1 is WSHSY and CDR2 SAAADI. V lost 4 bases and J 10 bases, leaving 14 bases between the germline ends. This CDR3 has 13 residues. CDR3 sequence: CASSVLGSGEQFF. CDR3 bases: TGCGCCAGCAGTGTTTTGGGAAGCGGAGAGCAGTTCTTC.

The V and J genes are TRBV11-2 and TRBJ1-1; D gene uncertain. With 1 base removed from V and 5 bases from J, the gap between germline ends came to 8 bases. The germline gives CDR1 SGHAT, CDR2 FQNNGV. The CDR3 loop spans 13 amino acids. This CDR3 reads CASSLVGLTEAFF. The CDR3 bases are TGTGCCAGCAGCTTAGTAGGCTTGACTGAAGCTTTCTTT.

The chain combines TRBV5-1 with TRBJ2-7; D is possibly TRBD1 (6 bases). Germline CDR1 reads SGHRS; CDR2 reads YFSETQ. Trimming left V 7 bases short and J 9 bases short, with 11 bases between. This CDR3 is 10 amino acids long. The CDR3 reads CASRGQRQYF. The CDR3 coding sequence is TGCGCCAGCCGTGGACAGAGGCAGTACTTC.

This clone has only a few counts. The chain links TRBV5-5 to TRBJ1-1; perhaps TRBD1 as D (5 bases). The CDR3 is 15 residues long. V lost 4 bases to trimming and J lost 0 bases, with 13 bases between them. CDR1 is SGHKS, CDR2 YYEKEE, per germline (reference sequence). The DNA for the CDR3 is TGTGCCAGCAGCGCACAGGTATTCATGAACACTGAAGCTTTCTTT. It translates to CASSAQVFMNTEAFF.

This chain connects TRBV5-1 to TRBJ2-7; 13 nucleotides align to TRBD2. This CDR3 has 17 residues. Per the germline V gene, CDR1 is SGHRS and CDR2 is YFSETQ. V shed 0 bases, J shed 7 bases, and the junction held 10 bases outside the gene matches. For the CDR3, the DNA is TGCGCCAGCAGCTTGGCCCCACTAGCGGGAGGGGAAGGGGAGCAGTACTTC. Translated: CASSLAPLAGGEGEQYF. Supplemented by reference TRBV5-1 and TRBJ2-7, the full variable domain reads KAGVTQTPRYLIKTRGQQVTLSCSPISGHRSVSWYQQTPGQGLQFLFEYFSETQRNKGNFPGRFSGRQFSNSRSEMNVSTLELGDSALYLCASSLAPLAGGEGEQYFGPGTRLTVT.

The chain is built from TRBV9 and TRBJ2-1; D is undetermined. The V and J ends lost 3 bases and 0 bases respectively, with 13 bases between them. This CDR3 is 16 amino acids long. Per germline, CDR1 SGDLS and CDR2 YYNGEE. The CDR3 here is CASSEDPKSSYNEQFF. The CDR3 nucleotides are TGTGCCAGCAGCGAGGACCCGAAGTCCTCCTACAATGAGCAGTTCTTC.

By frequency in the sample, this clone is large. This chain uses TRBV10-3 with TRBJ1-4, with 9 nucleotides matching TRBD1. CDR1 and CDR2 (germline): ENHRY, SYGVKD. The CDR3 loop spans 17 amino acids. V trimming: 2 bases; J trimming: 5 bases; junction bases outside the gene matches: 9. CDR3 DNA: TGTGCCATCAGTGAGACAGAGGGGACAGGGTTGAATGAAAAACTGTTTTTT. Translated: CAISETEGTGLNEKLFF.

This chain links TRBV6-5 with TRBJ2-1; D remains unclear. The V end was cut by 10 bases, the J end by 4 bases, with 11 bases between. Germline loops: CDR1 MNHEY, CDR2 SVGAGI. The CDR3 has 12 residues. The CDR3 protein is CATYSLYNEQFF. CDR3 DNA: TGTGCCACCTATAGCCTTTACAATGAGCAGTTCTTC.

The chain is built from TRBV10-3 and TRBJ1-2; no definite D call. Germline assignment: CDR1 ENHRY and CDR2 SYGVKD. V was shortened by 6 bases and J by 5 bases, with 10 bases between the two germline ends. This CDR3 comprises 12 residues. CDR3 DNA: TGTGCCATCAGCCCCACAGAATATGGCTACACCTTC. Its translation is CAISPTEYGYTF.

The V and J genes are TRBV7-3 and TRBJ2-1; 9 bases align to TRBD2. The V gene end was trimmed by 5 bases and the J gene end by 6 bases; junction bases not matched to a gene: 8. The CDR3 totals 15 residues. In germline, CDR1 is SGHTA, CDR2 FQGTGA. The CDR3 spells CASSPLSGSLNEQFF. The CDR3, as DNA: TGTGCCAGCAGCCCCCTTAGCGGGAGTCTCAATGAGCAGTTCTTC.

A note on this clone: One junction end disagrees with the germline gene, perhaps due to a read error. The rearrangement joins TRBV7-7 to TRBJ1-4, with 8 bases fitting TRBD1. Per the germline V gene, CDR1 is SSHAT and CDR2 is FNYEAQ (reference sequence). There are 14 residues in the CDR3. The CDR3 spells CASSPGGAGEKLFF. The CDR3 coding sequence is TGTGCTAGCAGCCCAGGGGGCGCCGGGGAAAAACTGTTTTTT.

V gene TRBV18 combines with J gene TRBJ2-7, with D tentatively TRBD1 or TRBD2 (5 bases each). V was clipped by 2 bases and J by 0 bases, with 8 bases between them. This CDR3 contains 14 residues. Germline CDR1 KGHSH, CDR2 LQKENI. The CDR3 sequence: CASSPAGSSYEQYV. Here the CDR3 DNA reads TGTGCCAGCTCACCAGCAGGGAGCTCCTACGAGCAGTACGTC.

The chain combines TRBV7-2 with TRBJ1-5, with D maybe TRBD1 (5 bases). The V gene's germline CDR1 is SGHTA and CDR2 FQGNSA. V lost 1 base and J lost 2, with 9 bases in between. The CDR3 has 15 amino acids. CDR3 in amino acids: CASSLVRGGNQPQHF. CDR3 sequence (DNA): TGTGCCAGCAGCTTAGTACGGGGGGGCAATCAGCCCCAGCATTTT.

This rearrangement joins TRBV9 to TRBJ2-7, with 13 bases that match TRBD2. CDR1 is SGDLS and CDR2 is YYNGEE in the germline V gene. This CDR3 contains 15 residues. The J segment lost 5 bases and the V segment lost 0 bases, leaving 2 bases of the junction unmatched. CDR3 sequence reads: CASSVGGLAGDEQYV. DNA for the CDR3: TGTGCCAGCAGCGTAGGAGGACTAGCGGGGGACGAGCAGTACGTC.

V and J are TRBV7-2 and TRBJ2-5, with 8 bases aligning to TRBD2. The V segment lost 1 base and the J segment 3 bases; nucleotides outside the gene matches: 1. Germline V CDR1 and CDR2: SGHTA, FQGNSA. This CDR3 spans 14 amino acids. CDR3 sequence: CASSLVSGKETQYF. The DNA for the CDR3 is TGTGCCAGCAGCTTAGTTAGCGGGAAAGAGACCCAGTACTTC.

The CDR3 reads CASSQGTGFDQPQHF. In DNA form, the CDR3 reads TGCGCCAGCAGCCAAGGAACAGGGTTCGATCAGCCCCAGCATTTT. The chain uses TRBV4-3 and TRBJ1-5; D perhaps matches TRBD1 (6 bases). Per the germline V gene, CDR1 is LGHNA and CDR2 is YSLEER. With 1 base removed from V and 5 bases from J, the gap between germline ends came to 12 bases. This CDR3 contains 15 residues.

This clone was detected only once. The genes are TRBV10-2 and TRBJ2-7; 15 bases are a match to TRBD2. Losses at the gene ends were 3 bases for V and 4 bases for J; bases not matched to a gene: 4. Germline V gene sequence: CDR1 WSHSY, CDR2 SAAADI. The CDR3 spans 16 residues. In DNA form, the CDR3 reads TGCGCCAGCAGTGATTGGGGACTAGCGGGAGGTTACGAGCAGTACGTC. Translation: CASSDWGLAGGYEQYV.

This chain uses TRBV6-6 with TRBJ2-2, with 10 positions matching TRBD2. CDR1 and CDR2 from the germline V gene are MNHNY and SVGAGI (reference sequence). The ends lost 6 bases at V and 7 bases at J; junction bases unmatched: 8. The CDR3 runs to 15 residues. This chain's CDR3 is CASSFLAGAVGELFF. CDR3 sequence (DNA): TGTGCCAGCAGCTTTCTAGCGGGAGCTGTCGGGGAGCTGTTTTTT.